Listed here are 9 T cell receptor beta chains from one sample, sequenced in a study of blood T cell repertoires in COVID-19. Sequencing used immunoSEQ multiplex PCR; TCRdb keeps in-frame clones, though not all of them. The sample contains 110,000 to 150,000 clones, about 88% of which appear only once. What was sequenced was peripheral blood. Every receptor here comes from a human donor in a cohort sampled during active COVID-19.

V and J are TRBV19 and TRBJ1-5; D possibly corresponds to TRBD1 (6 bases). Germline V lookup: CDR1 LNHDA, CDR2 SQIVND (reference sequence). The ends were cut back, 6 bases at V and 0 bases at J, with 12 bases in the middle. This CDR3 contains 15 residues. CDR3: CASSRDKDSNQPQHF. The CDR3 DNA follows: TGTGCCAGTAGCCGGGACAAAGATAGCAATCAGCCCCAGCATTTT.

This chain connects TRBV28 to TRBJ1-5, with TRBD1 matching 8 bases. CDR3 length equals 13 residues. From germline, CDR1 is MDHEN and CDR2 SYDVKM. With 7 bases clipped from V and 5 bases from J, the junction kept 4 bases outside the gene matches. The DNA of the CDR3 is TGTGCCAGCAAAGGGACAGGTCATCAGCCCCAGCATTTT. Translating it yields CASKGTGHQPQHF.

This chain joins TRBV15 and TRBJ1-2; no clear D gene. Deletions cut 4 bases from V and 0 bases from J, with 3 bases between. Per germline, CDR1 LNHNV and CDR2 YYDKDF (reference sequence). This CDR3 has 12 amino acids. CDR3 amino acids: CATSTANYGYTF. CDR3 nucleotides: TGTGCCACCAGCACGGCTAACTATGGCTACACCTTC.

The chain carries TRBV14 and TRBJ2-5; 10 bases match TRBD2. The CDR3 spans 17 residues. Germline trimming cut 7 bases from V and 4 bases from J; bases unmatched to any gene: 15. Germline values: CDR1 SGHDN, CDR2 FVKESK. The CDR3: CASTETSGSAVVETQYF. The CDR3 DNA sequence: TGTGCCAGCACCGAGACTAGCGGGTCTGCAGTGGTAGAGACCCAGTACTTC.

CDR3 region: CASRAFLGTGWSEAFF. As DNA, the CDR3 is TGTGCCAGCAGAGCATTTCTGGGGACAGGGTGGTCTGAAGCTTTCTTT. This chain joins TRBV11-2 and TRBJ1-1; 9 bases map to TRBD1. From germline, CDR1 is SGHAT and CDR2 FQNNGV. The CDR3 runs to 16 residues. The junction had 14 bases not matched to a gene; V was cut back by 6 bases and J by 6 bases. The full variable domain, its missing parts supplied by reference TRBV11-2 and TRBJ1-1, is EAGVAQSPRYKIIEKRQSVAFWCNPISGHATLYWYQQILGQGPKLLIQFQNNGVVDDSQLPKDRFSAERLKGVDSTLKIQPAKLEDSAVYLCASRAFLGTGWSEAFFGQGTRLTVV.

The chain employs TRBV5-1 and TRBJ1-5; 9 positions agree with TRBD1. With 3 bases clipped from V and 2 bases from J, the junction kept 0 bases outside the gene matches. Germline V CDR1 and CDR2: SGHRS, YFSETQ. CDR3 length: 14 residues. CDR3 DNA sequence: TGCGCCAGCAGCTGGACAGGGGGCAATCAGCCCCAGCATTTT. Translation gives CASSWTGGNQPQHF.

This sequence joins TRBV29-1 and TRBJ2-7, with D possibly being TRBD1 (6 bases). There are 13 residues in the CDR3. Trimming removed 6 bases from V and 3 bases from J, with 15 bases in between. The V gene's germline CDR1 is SQVTM and CDR2 ANQGSEA. The CDR3 loop reads CSVIWLDSYEQYF. As DNA, the CDR3 is TGCAGCGTAATATGGTTGGACAGCTACGAGCAGTACTTC.

The chain links TRBV5-4 to TRBJ2-2, with TRBD2 identical over 10 bases. Losses at the gene ends were 4 bases for V and 0 bases for J; bases not matched to a gene: 3. This CDR3 is 16 amino acids long. Per the germline V gene, CDR1 is SGHNT and CDR2 is YYREEE (reference sequence). CDR3 coding DNA: TGTGCCAGCAGCCCAACTAGCGGGACGAACACCGGGGAGCTGTTTTTT. Residues: CASSPTSGTNTGELFF.

V usage is TRBV4-1 and J usage is TRBJ2-1, with D perhaps matching TRBD2 (5 bases). The CDR3 length is 18 residues. Per germline, CDR1 MGHRA and CDR2 YSYEKL. V was shortened by 0 bases and J by 2 bases, with 17 bases between the two germline ends. CDR3 bases: TGCGCCAGCAGCCAAGAGCGTAGGCCGGGAAGACCCTACAATGAGCAGTTCTTC. Its translation is CASSQERRPGRPYNEQFF.